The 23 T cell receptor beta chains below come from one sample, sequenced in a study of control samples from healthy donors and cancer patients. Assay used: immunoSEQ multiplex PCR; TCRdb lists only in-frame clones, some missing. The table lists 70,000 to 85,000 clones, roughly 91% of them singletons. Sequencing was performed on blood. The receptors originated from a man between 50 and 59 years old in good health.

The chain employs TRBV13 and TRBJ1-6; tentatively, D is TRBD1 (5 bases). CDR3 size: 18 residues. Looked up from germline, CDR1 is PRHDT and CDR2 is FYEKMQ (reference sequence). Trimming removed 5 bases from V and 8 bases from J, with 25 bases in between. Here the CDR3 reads CASSLGSDSSLKYSPLHF. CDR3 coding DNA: TGTGCCAGCAGCCTCGGGTCCGACAGCTCCTTGAAGTATTCACCCCTCCACTTT.

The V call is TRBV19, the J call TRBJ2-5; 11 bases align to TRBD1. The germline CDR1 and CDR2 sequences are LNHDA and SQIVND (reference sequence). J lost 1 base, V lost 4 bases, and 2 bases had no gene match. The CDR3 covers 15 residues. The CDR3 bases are TGTGCCAGTAGTACCGGGACAGGGGGCCAAGAGACCCAGTACTTC. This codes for CASSTGTGGQETQYF. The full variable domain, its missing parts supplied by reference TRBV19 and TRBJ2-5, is DGGITQSPKYLFRKEGQNVTLSCEQNLNHDAMYWYRQDPGQGLRLIYYSQIVNDFQKGDIAEGYSVSREKKESFPLTVTSAQKNPTAFYLCASSTGTGGQETQYFGPGTRLLVL.

CDR3 sequence reads: CASGPGRRNEKLFF. CDR3 DNA: TGTGCTAGTGGACCGGGACGGAGAAATGAAAAACTGTTTTTT. V usage is TRBV12-5 and J usage is TRBJ1-4; possible D gene TRBD1, 5 bases. The germline V and J ends were trimmed by 6 bases and 5 bases, with 13 bases remaining between them. Germline values: CDR1 LGHNT, CDR2 FRNRAP. This CDR3 contains 14 residues. Together with reference TRBV12-5 and TRBJ1-4, the CDR3 gives the full variable domain: DARVTQTPRHKVTEMGQEVTMRCQPILGHNTVFWYRQTMMQGLELLAYFRNRAPLDDSGMPKDRFSAEMPDATLATLKIQPSEPRDSAVYFCASGPGRRNEKLFFGSGTQLSVL.

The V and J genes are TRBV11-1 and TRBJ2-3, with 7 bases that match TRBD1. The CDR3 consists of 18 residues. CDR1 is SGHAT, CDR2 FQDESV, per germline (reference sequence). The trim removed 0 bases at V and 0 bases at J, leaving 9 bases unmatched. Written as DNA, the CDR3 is TGTGCCAGCAGCTTAGCGCTTCGGACAGGAGCAAGCACAGATACGCAGTATTTT. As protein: CASSLALRTGASTDTQYF.

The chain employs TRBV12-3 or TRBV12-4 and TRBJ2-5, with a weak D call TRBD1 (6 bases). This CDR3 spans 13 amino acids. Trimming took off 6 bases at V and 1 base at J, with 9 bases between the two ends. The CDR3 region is CASRRGSQETQYF. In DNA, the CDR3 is TGTGCCAGCAGGAGGGGGTCCCAAGAGACCCAGTACTTC.

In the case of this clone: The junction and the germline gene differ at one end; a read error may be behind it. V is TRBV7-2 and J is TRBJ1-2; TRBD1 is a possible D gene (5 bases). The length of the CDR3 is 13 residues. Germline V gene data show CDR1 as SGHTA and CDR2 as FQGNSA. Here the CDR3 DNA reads TGTGCCAGCAGCCCCCCGGCGGGGCTAAAATTTTTTTTC. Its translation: CASSPPAGLKFFF.

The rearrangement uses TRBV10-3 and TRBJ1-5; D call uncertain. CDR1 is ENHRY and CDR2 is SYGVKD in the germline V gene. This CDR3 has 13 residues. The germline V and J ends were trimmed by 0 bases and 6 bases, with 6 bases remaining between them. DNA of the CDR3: TGTGCCATCAGTGAGTCGGTAGTTCAGCCCCAGCATTTT. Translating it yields CAISESVVQPQHF.

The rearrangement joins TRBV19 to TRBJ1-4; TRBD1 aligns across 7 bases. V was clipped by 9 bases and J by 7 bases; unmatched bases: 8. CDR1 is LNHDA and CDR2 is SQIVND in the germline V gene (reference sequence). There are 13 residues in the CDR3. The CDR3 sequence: CASGRGGSEKLFF. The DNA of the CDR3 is TGTGCCAGCGGCAGGGGGGGAAGTGAAAAACTGTTTTTT.

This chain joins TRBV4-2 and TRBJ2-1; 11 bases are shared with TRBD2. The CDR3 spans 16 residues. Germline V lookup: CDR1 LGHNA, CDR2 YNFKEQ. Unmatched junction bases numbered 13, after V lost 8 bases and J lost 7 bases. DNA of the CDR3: TGTGCCAGCGATCCGATAGCGGGGGGGCGGGTGAATGAGCAGTTCTTC. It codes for CASDPIAGGRVNEQFF.

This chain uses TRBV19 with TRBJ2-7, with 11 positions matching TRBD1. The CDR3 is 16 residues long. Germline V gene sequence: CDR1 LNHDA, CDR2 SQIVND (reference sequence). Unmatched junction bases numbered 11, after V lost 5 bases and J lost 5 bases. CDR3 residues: CASSATTGTGGNEQYF. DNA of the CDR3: TGTGCCAGTAGTGCGACGACCGGGACAGGGGGGAACGAGCAGTACTTC.

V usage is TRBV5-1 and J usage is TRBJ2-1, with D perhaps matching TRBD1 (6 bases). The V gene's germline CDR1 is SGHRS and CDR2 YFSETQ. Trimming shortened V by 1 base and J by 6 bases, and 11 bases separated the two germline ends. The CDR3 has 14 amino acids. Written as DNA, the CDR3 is TGCGCCAGCAGCTTGAGAACAGGGCGCAATGAGCAGTTCTTC. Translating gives CASSLRTGRNEQFF.

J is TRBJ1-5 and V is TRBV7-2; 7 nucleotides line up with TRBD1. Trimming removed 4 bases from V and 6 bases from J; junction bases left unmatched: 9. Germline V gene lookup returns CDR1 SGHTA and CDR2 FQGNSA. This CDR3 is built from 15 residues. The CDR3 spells CASSSGGGFGQPQHF. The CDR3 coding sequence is TGTGCCAGCAGCTCAGGGGGGGGGTTCGGTCAGCCCCAGCATTTT.

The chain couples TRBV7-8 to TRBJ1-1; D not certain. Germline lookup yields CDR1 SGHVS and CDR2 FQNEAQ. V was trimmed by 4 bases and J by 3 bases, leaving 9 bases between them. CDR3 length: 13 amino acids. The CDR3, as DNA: TGTGCCAGCAGCTCTAAACAAGACACTGAAGCTTTCTTT. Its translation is CASSSKQDTEAFF.

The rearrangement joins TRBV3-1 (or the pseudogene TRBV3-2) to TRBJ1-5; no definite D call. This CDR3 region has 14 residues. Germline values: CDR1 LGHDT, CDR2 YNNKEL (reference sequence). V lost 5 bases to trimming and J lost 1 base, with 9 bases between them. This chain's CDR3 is CASSSTRSNQPQHF. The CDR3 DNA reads TGTGCCAGCAGCTCAACGAGGAGCAATCAGCCCCAGCATTTT.

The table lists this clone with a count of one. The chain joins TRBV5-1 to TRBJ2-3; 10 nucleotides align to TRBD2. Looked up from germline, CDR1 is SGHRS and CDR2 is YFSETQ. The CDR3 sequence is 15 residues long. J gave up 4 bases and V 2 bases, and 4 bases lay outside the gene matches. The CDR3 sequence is CASSFEGTSADTQYF. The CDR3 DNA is TGCGCCAGCAGCTTTGAGGGGACTAGCGCAGATACGCAGTATTTT.

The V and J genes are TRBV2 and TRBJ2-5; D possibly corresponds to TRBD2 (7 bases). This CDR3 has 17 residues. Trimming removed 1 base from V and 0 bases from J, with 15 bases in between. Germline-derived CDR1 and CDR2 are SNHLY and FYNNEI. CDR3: CASSEGGGGGHQETQYF. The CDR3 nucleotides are TGTGCCAGCAGTGAAGGAGGTGGCGGGGGCCACCAAGAGACCCAGTACTTC. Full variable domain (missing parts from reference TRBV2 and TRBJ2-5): EPEVTQTPSHQVTQMGQEVILRCVPISNHLYFYWYRQILGQKVEFLVSFYNNEISEKSEIFDDQFSVERPDGSNFTLKIRSTKLEDSAMYFCASSEGGGGGHQETQYFGPGTRLLVL.

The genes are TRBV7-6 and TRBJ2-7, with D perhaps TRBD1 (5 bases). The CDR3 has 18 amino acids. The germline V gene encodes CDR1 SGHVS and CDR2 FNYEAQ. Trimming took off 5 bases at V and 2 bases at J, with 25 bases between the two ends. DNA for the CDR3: TGTGCCAGCAGCCCCCGACTGTCTTCCGACAGTTACCCCTACGAGCAGTACTTC. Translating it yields CASSPRLSSDSYPYEQYF.

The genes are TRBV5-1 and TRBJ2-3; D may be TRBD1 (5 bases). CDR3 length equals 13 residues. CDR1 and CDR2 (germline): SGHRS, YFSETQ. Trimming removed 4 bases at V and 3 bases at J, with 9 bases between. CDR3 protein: CASSVAGTDTQYF. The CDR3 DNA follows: TGCGCCAGCAGCGTCGCAGGGACAGATACGCAGTATTTT.

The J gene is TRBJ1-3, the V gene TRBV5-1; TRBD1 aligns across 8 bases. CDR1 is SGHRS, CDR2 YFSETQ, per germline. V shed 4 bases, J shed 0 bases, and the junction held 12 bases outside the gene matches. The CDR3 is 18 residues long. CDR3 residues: CASSPGGTGSLSGNTIYF. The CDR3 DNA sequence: TGCGCCAGCAGCCCTGGCGGGACAGGAAGCCTCTCTGGAAACACCATATATTTT.

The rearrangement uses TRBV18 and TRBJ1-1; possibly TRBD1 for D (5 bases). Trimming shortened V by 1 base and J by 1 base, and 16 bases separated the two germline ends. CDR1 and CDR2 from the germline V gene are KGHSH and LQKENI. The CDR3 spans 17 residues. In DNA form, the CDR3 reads TGTGCCAGCTCACCACTTCAGGGTAAGGAAGGGAACACTGAAGCTTTCTTT. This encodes CASSPLQGKEGNTEAFF.

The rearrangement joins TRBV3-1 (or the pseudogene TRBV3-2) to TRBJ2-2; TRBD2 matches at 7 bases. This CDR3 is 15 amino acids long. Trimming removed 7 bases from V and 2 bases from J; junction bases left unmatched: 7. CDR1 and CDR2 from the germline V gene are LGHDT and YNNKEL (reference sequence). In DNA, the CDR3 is TGTGCCAGCACACTTAGCGGGCTAAACACCGGGGAGCTGTTTTTT. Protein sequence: CASTLSGLNTGELFF.

CDR3 coding DNA: TGTGCCAGCACCGAAACTCCGAGCACTGAAGCTTTCTTT. Its translation: CASTETPSTEAFF. The chain links TRBV6-6 to TRBJ1-1; D is uncertain. The germline gives CDR1 MNHNY, CDR2 SVGAGI (reference sequence). V gave up 7 bases and J gave up 4 bases, with 13 bases separating them. There are 13 residues in the CDR3.

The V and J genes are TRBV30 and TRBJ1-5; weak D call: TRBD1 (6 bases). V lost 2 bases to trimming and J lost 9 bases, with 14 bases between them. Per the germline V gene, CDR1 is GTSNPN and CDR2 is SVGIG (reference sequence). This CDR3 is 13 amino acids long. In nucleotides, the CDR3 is TGTGCCTGGAGTCGACAGGAGCTGATGCCCCAGCATTTT. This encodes CAWSRQELMPQHF.